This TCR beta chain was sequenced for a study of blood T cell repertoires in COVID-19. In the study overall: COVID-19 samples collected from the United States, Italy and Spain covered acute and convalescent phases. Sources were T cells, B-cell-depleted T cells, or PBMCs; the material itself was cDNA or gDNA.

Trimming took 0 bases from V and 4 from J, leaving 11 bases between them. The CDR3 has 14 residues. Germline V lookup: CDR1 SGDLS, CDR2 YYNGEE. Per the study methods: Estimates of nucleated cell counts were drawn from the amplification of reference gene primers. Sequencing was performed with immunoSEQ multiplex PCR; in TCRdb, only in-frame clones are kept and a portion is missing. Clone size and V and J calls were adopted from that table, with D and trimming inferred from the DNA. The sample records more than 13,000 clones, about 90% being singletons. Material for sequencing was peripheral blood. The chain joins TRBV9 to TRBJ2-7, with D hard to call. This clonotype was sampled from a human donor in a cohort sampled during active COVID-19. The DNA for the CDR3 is TGTGCCAGCAGCGTAGCATACGGAGATTACGAGCAGTACTTC. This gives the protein CASSVAYGDYEQYF. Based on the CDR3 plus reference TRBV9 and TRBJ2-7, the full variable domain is DSGVTQTPKHLITATGQRVTLRCSPRSGDLSVYWYQQSLDQGLQFLIQYYNGEERAKGNILERFSAQQFPDLHSELNLSSLELGDSALYFCASSVAYGDYEQYFGPGTRLTVT.